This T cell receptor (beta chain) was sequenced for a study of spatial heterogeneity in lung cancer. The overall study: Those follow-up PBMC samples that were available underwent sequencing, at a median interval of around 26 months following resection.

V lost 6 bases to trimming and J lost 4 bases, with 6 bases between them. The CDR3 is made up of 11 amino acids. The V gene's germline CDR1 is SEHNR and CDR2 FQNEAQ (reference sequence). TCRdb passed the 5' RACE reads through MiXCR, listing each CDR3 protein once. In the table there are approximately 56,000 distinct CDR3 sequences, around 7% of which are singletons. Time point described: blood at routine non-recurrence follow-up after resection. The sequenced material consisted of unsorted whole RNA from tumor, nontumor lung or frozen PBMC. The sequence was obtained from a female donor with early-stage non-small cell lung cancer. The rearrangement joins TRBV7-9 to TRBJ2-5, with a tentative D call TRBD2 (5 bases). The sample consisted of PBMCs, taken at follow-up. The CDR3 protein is CASREGETQYF. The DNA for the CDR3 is TGTGCCAGCAGAGAGGGAGAGACCCAGTACTTC.